One sample yielded the 24 T cell receptor beta chains listed below, sequenced in a study of vaccination effects on CD4 cells after COVID-19. These receptors' antigens are unknown. Using immunoSEQ multiplex PCR, the repertoire was profiled, and TCRdb retains in-frame clones only, with some absent. The sample lists roughly 42,000 clones; about two thirds were seen once. Expansion with viral peptide pools was applied to antigen-specific CD4+ T cells by the ViraFEST assay prior to sequencing. An approximately ten-day culture period preceded the isolation of CD4+ T cells. Vaccinees lacked prior SARS-CoV-2 infection and tested negative for nucleocapsid antibodies. This sample comprised CD4+ T cells from PBMCs cultured with HCoV-OC43 spike peptides, obtained before COVID-19 vaccination. The subset: HCoV-OC43 spike overlapping peptide pool stimulation. These receptors all stem from a human donor who received a COVID-19 vaccine.

Remarks on this clone: Other nucleotide sequences from this sample produce the same CDR3. The chain employs TRBV29-1 and TRBJ2-7; D uncertain. V gave up 4 bases and J gave up 2 bases, with 9 bases separating them. This CDR3 is 12 amino acids long. CDR1 is SQVTM and CDR2 is ANQGSEA in the germline V gene. The CDR3 spells CSVVDGTYEQYF. DNA for the CDR3: TGCAGCGTTGTCGACGGCACCTACGAGCAGTACTTC.

The V gene is TRBV28, the J gene TRBJ2-7, with D perhaps matching TRBD2 (6 bases). Per the germline V gene, CDR1 is MDHEN and CDR2 is SYDVKM. The CDR3 has 14 residues. The ends were cut back, 6 bases at V and 2 bases at J, with 14 bases in the middle. This chain's CDR3 is CASRPAGPPYEQYF. The CDR3 region has the DNA TGTGCCAGCAGGCCGGCGGGGCCCCCCTACGAGCAGTACTTC.

The genes are TRBV5-4 and TRBJ2-2; 10 nucleotides align to TRBD2. CDR3 length: 15 amino acids. V lost 4 bases, J lost 6 bases, and 6 bases stayed unmatched. Germline V lookup: CDR1 SGHNT, CDR2 YYREEE (reference sequence). The chain's CDR3 is CASSRAGGPAGELFF. DNA for the CDR3: TGTGCCAGCAGCCGAGCGGGGGGGCCAGCCGGGGAGCTGTTTTTT. The variable domain in full, completed from reference TRBV5-4 and TRBJ2-2, reads ETGVTQSPTHLIKTRGQQVTLRCSSQSGHNTVSWYQQALGQGPQFIFQYYREEENGRGNFPPRFSGLQFPNYSSELNVNALELDDSALYLCASSRAGGPAGELFFGEGSRLTVL.

The chain is built from TRBV5-4 and TRBJ2-5; 10 bases agree with TRBD1. With V trimmed by 4 bases and J by 5 bases, 11 bases remained unmatched. The CDR3 runs 16 residues. In germline, CDR1 is SGHNT, CDR2 YYREEE (reference sequence). CDR3 in amino acids: CASSPSGTGDLETQYF. Written as DNA, the CDR3 is TGTGCCAGCAGCCCGTCAGGGACAGGGGATTTGGAGACCCAGTACTTC.

The chain recombines TRBV23-1 with TRBJ1-3; D ambiguous. TRBV23-1 carries the ORF label, with uncertain function. The CDR3 sequence is 15 residues long. V lost 2 bases and J 0 bases, leaving 8 bases between the germline ends. The CDR3 DNA is TGCGCCAGCAGTCAACACTACACCTCTGGAAACACCATATATTTT. Amino acid sequence: CASSQHYTSGNTIYF.

The chain has TRBV24-1 and TRBJ2-3; possible D gene TRBD2, 6 bases. V was trimmed by 4 bases and J by 2 bases, leaving 12 bases between them. This CDR3 spans 15 amino acids. Germline CDR1 is KGHDR and CDR2 is SFDVKD. The DNA for the CDR3 is TGTGCCACCAGTGAGGAGGGAGGACTCACAGATACGCAGTATTTT. Protein: CATSEEGGLTDTQYF.

The genes are TRBV7-2 and TRBJ2-7, with 7 positions matching TRBD1. Germline assignment: CDR1 SGHTA and CDR2 FQGNSA. The CDR3 extends over 15 amino acids. V lost 4 bases and J lost 0; bases outside the gene matches: 6. The chain's CDR3 is CASSSDRASSYEQYF. CDR3 in DNA: TGTGCCAGCAGCTCAGACAGGGCGAGCTCCTACGAGCAGTACTTC. The whole variable domain, remainder taken from reference TRBV7-2 and TRBJ2-7, is GAGVSQSPSNKVTEKGKDVELRCDPISGHTALYWYRQSLGQGLEFLIYFQGNSAPDKSGLPSDRFSAERTGGSVSTLTIQRTQQEDSAVYLCASSSDRASSYEQYFGPGTRLTVT.

V gene TRBV15 combines with J gene TRBJ1-2; D might be TRBD1 (5 bases). Deletions cut 5 bases from V and 8 bases from J, with 12 bases between. Germline assignment: CDR1 LNHNV and CDR2 YYDKDF (reference sequence). This CDR3 has 12 residues. The CDR3: CATSVQDGGYTF. The CDR3 nucleotides are TGTGCCACCAGCGTACAGGACGGGGGCTACACCTTC.

V usage is TRBV27 and J usage is TRBJ1-2; D gene unclear. V lost 0 bases to trimming and J lost 4 bases, with 12 bases between them. CDR1 MNHEY and CDR2 SMNVEV come from the germline V gene (reference sequence). The CDR3 has 15 residues. CDR3 region: CASSLSTGRIYGYTF. CDR3 sequence (DNA): TGTGCCAGCAGTTTATCGACTGGACGGATCTATGGCTACACCTTC.

V usage is TRBV3-1 (or the pseudogene TRBV3-2) and J usage is TRBJ1-2; the match to TRBD1 covers 7 bases. The germline CDR1 and CDR2 sequences are LGHDT and YNNKEL (reference sequence). Losses at the gene ends were 4 bases for V and 5 bases for J; bases not matched to a gene: 10. CDR3 length: 15 amino acids. CDR3 DNA: TGTGCCAGCAGCCCCCGACAGGGTGTTAAGTATGGCTACACCTTC. Protein sequence: CASSPRQGVKYGYTF.

The rearrangement joins TRBV19 to TRBJ1-5, with 10 positions matching TRBD1. CDR1 LNHDA and CDR2 SQIVND come from the germline V gene (reference sequence). The trim removed 5 bases at V and 5 bases at J, leaving 9 bases unmatched. The CDR3 has 16 amino acids. Written as DNA, the CDR3 is TGTGCCAGTAGTTCCCTGGACAGGGGGGTATATCAGCCCCAGCATTTT. Translating it yields CASSSLDRGVYQPQHF.

The chain uses TRBV2 and TRBJ1-2, with D possibly being TRBD1 (6 bases). The CDR3 covers 12 residues. Germline V lookup: CDR1 SNHLY, CDR2 FYNNEI. V was cut by 6 bases and J by 6 bases, with 11 bases left in between. Here the CDR3 reads CASSLDSDGYTF. The CDR3 DNA sequence: TGTGCCAGCAGCTTGGACAGCGATGGCTACACCTTC.

J is TRBJ2-6 and V is TRBV6-1; D might be TRBD1 (6 bases). The V and J ends lost 4 bases and 0 bases respectively, with 10 bases between them. Germline V gene sequence: CDR1 MNHNS, CDR2 SASEGT. The CDR3 length is 16 residues. The CDR3 DNA follows: TGTGCCAGCAGTGCTTCGACAGGCTCTGGGGCCAACGTCCTGACTTTC. Translating gives CASSASTGSGANVLTF.

The chain couples TRBV19 to TRBJ1-1; D is uncertain. The CDR3 has 13 amino acids. V lost 3 bases to trimming and J lost 1 base, with 6 bases between them. Germline loops: CDR1 LNHDA, CDR2 SQIVND (reference sequence). CDR3 protein: CASSIQTNTEAFF. CDR3 DNA: TGTGCCAGTAGTATTCAGACGAACACTGAAGCTTTCTTT.

This clone appeared once. This rearrangement joins TRBV29-1 to TRBJ2-3; D gene ambiguous. CDR1 is SQVTM and CDR2 is ANQGSEA in the germline V gene. Trimming cost V 3 bases and J 0 bases, with 7 bases left between them. The CDR3 runs 13 residues. The CDR3 here is CSVDSESTDTQYF. CDR3 sequence (DNA): TGCAGCGTTGATTCAGAGAGCACAGATACGCAGTATTTT.

About this clone: At one boundary the junction diverges from the germline segment, which might be a read error. The chain uses TRBV28 and TRBJ1-5, with 7 bases lining up with TRBD1. Germline V gene sequence: CDR1 MDHEN, CDR2 SYDVKM. The CDR3 length is 12 residues. The CDR3 nucleotides are TGTGCCAGCCTAGGCCCTCCGGGACAGCCAAGTTTT. Its protein is CASLGPPGQPSF. Variable domain in full (rest from reference TRBV28 and TRBJ1-5): DVKVTQSSRYLVKRTGEKVFLECVQDMDHENMFWYRQDPGLGLRLIYFSYDVKMKEKGDIPEGYSVSREKKERFSLILESASTNQTSMYLCASLGPPGQPSFGDGTRLSIL.

V gene TRBV30 combines with J gene TRBJ1-3, with TRBD1 identical over 7 bases. The CDR3 is made up of 14 amino acids. The germline CDR1 and CDR2 sequences are GTSNPN and SVGIG (reference sequence). J lost 0 bases, V lost 1 base, and 0 bases had no gene match. CDR3 loop: CAWSGQGSGNTIYF. CDR3 nucleotides: TGTGCCTGGAGTGGACAGGGCTCTGGAAACACCATATATTTT.

A note on this clone: A read error may produce the germline difference seen at one junction end. V is TRBV7-9 and J is TRBJ2-7; the match to TRBD1 covers 7 bases. The CDR3 loop spans 14 amino acids. Per the germline V gene, CDR1 is SEHNR and CDR2 is FQNEAQ (reference sequence). The CDR3 bases are TGTGCCAGCAGCTCGACAGGGCTCTCCTTCGAGCAGTACTTC. Translating gives CASSSTGLSFEQYF.

V usage is TRBV5-1 and J usage is TRBJ2-5, with 12 positions matching TRBD2. Germline CDR1 is SGHRS and CDR2 is YFSETQ. The ends lost 4 bases at V and 2 bases at J; junction bases unmatched: 6. The CDR3 loop spans 16 amino acids. The CDR3 sequence: CASSTTGLAGQETQYF. CDR3 in DNA: TGCGCCAGCAGCACTACCGGACTAGCGGGGCAAGAGACCCAGTACTTC.

This clone was counted only a few times. The chain couples TRBV19 to TRBJ1-6; possibly TRBD1 for D (5 bases). Germline V lookup: CDR1 LNHDA, CDR2 SQIVND (reference sequence). V was clipped by 7 bases and J by 0 bases, with 10 bases between them. The CDR3 contains 15 residues. This CDR3 reads CASKEGASYNSPLHF. For the CDR3, the DNA is TGTGCCAGTAAGGAAGGGGCCTCCTATAATTCACCCCTCCACTTT.

The table lists this clone with a count of one. The chain has TRBV30 and TRBJ2-6; D gene ambiguous. This CDR3 spans 15 amino acids. Germline values: CDR1 GTSNPN, CDR2 SVGIG (reference sequence). Trimming shortened V by 2 bases and J by 1 base, and 9 bases separated the two germline ends. In DNA, the CDR3 is TGTGCCTGGAGTTATGGGTCGTCTGGGGCCAACGTCCTGACTTTC. Its protein product is CAWSYGSSGANVLTF.

This chain joins TRBV6-5 and TRBJ1-2; D gene uncertain. V was clipped by 0 bases and J by 6 bases, with 8 bases between them. From germline, CDR1 is MNHEY and CDR2 SVGAGI. The CDR3 spans 13 residues. CDR3 region: CASSYSTFDGYTF. The CDR3 coding sequence is TGTGCCAGCAGTTACTCCACTTTTGATGGCTACACCTTC.

V is TRBV20-1 and J is TRBJ1-5; TRBD1 agrees at 10 bases. The CDR3 has 17 amino acids. Unmatched junction bases numbered 10, after V lost 3 bases and J lost 2 bases. Germline CDR1 and CDR2: DFQATT and SNEGSKA (reference sequence). CDR3 in DNA: TGCAGTGCTAGTAGTCCCCCAGGGACAGGGGGCAATCAGCCCCAGCATTTT. Amino acid sequence: CSASSPPGTGGNQPQHF.

The chain carries TRBV19 and TRBJ1-6, with D maybe TRBD1 (5 bases). Trimming took off 7 bases at V and 7 bases at J, with 11 bases between the two ends. This CDR3 spans 13 amino acids. Germline V gives CDR1 LNHDA, CDR2 SQIVND (reference sequence). CDR3 sequence reads: CASTRGANSPLHF. CDR3 nucleotide sequence: TGTGCCAGTACGAGGGGAGCCAATTCACCCCTCCACTTT.